This T cell receptor (beta chain) was retrieved from a study of blood T cell repertoires in COVID-19. Profiling relied on immunoSEQ multiplex PCR, and the TCRdb table lists in-frame clones only, not all of them. The sample lists nearly 200,000 clones, approximately 90% occurring once. This CDR3 comprises 15 residues. V was trimmed by 8 bases and J by 3 bases, leaving 19 bases between them. Per germline, CDR1 LNHNV and CDR2 YYDKDF (reference sequence). The material sequenced was peripheral blood. The chain uses TRBV15 and TRBJ1-1; D not resolved. The TCR was taken from a woman between 40 and 55 years old who had recovered from COVID-19. CDR3 DNA sequence: TGTGCCACCCGGCTCTTGACGGGATGGGACACTGAAGCTTTCTTT. This encodes CATRLLTGWDTEAFF. The variable domain in full, with the rest retrieved from reference TRBV15 and TRBJ1-1, is DAMVIQNPRYQVTQFGKPVTLSCSQTLNHNVMYWYQQKSSQAPKLLFHYYDKDFNNEADTPDNFQSRRPNTSFCFLDIRSPGLGDTAMYLCATRLLTGWDTEAFFGQGTRLTVV.